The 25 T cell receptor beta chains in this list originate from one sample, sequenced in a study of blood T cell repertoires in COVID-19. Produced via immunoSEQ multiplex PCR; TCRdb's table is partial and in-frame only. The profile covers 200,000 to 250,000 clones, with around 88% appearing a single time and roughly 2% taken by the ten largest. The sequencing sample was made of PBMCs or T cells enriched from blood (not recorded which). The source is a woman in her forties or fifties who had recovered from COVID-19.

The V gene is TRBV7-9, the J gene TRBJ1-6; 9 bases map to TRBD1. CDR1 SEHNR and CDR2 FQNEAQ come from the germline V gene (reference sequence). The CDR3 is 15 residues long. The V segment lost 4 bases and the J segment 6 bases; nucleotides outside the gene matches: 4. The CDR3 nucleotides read TGTGCCAGCAGCTCCCAGACAGGGGGTAATTCACCCCTCCACTTT. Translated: CASSSQTGGNSPLHF.

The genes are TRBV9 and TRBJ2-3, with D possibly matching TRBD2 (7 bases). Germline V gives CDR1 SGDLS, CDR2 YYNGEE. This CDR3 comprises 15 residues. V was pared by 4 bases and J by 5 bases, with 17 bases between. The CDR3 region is CASSLLGGLGDTQYF. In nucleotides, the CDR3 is TGTGCCAGCAGCTTACTCGGGGGGCTGGGAGATACGCAGTATTTT.

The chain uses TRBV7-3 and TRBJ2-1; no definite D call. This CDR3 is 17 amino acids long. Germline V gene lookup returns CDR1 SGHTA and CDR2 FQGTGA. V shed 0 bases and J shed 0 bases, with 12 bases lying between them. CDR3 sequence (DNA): TGTGCCAGCAGCTTAACCTTAGCTGCCAGCTCCTACAATGAGCAGTTCTTC. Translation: CASSLTLAASSYNEQFF.

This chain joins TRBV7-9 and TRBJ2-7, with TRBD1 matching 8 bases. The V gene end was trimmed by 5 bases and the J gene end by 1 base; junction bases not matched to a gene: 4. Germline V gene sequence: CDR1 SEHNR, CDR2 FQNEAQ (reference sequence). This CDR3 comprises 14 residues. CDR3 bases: TGTGCCAGCAGCAACAGGGGGATATCCTACGAGCAGTACTTC. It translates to CASSNRGISYEQYF.

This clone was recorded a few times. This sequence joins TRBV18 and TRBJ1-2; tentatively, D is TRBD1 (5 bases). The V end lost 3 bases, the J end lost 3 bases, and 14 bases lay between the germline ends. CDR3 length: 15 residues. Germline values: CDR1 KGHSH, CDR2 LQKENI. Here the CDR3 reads CASSPWDGGHYGYTF. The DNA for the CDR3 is TGTGCCAGCTCACCTTGGGACGGGGGTCACTATGGCTACACCTTC.

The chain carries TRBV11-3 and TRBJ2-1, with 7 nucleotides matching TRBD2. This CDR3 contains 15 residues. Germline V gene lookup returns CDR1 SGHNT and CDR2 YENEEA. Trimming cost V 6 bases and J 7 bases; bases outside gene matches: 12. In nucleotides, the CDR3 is TGTGCCAGCAGAGCAGCCTGGGGGGGTGTTAATGAGCAGTTCTTC. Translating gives CASRAAWGGVNEQFF.

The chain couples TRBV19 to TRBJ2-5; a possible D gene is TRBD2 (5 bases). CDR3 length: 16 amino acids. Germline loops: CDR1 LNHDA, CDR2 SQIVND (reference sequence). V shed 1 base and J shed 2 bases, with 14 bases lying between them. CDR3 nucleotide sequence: TGTGCCAGTAGTATAGCCCCGGGGAGACTGCAAGAGACCCAGTACTTC. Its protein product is CASSIAPGRLQETQYF.

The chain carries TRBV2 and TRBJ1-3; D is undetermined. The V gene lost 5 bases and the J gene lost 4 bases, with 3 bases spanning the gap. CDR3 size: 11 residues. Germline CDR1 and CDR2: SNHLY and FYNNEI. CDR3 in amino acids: CASSLGNTIYF. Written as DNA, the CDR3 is TGTGCCAGCAGTTTAGGAAACACCATATATTTT. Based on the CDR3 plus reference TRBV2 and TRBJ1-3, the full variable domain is EPEVTQTPSHQVTQMGQEVILRCVPISNHLYFYWYRQILGQKVEFLVSFYNNEISEKSEIFDDQFSVERPDGSNFTLKIRSTKLEDSAMYFCASSLGNTIYFGEGSWLTVV.

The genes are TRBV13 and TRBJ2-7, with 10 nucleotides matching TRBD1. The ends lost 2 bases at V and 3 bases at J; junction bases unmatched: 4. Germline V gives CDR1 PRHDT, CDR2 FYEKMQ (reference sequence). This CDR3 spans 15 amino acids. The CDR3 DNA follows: TGTGCCAGCAGCTTAACCGGGACAGGGGTCTACGAGCAGTACTTC. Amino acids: CASSLTGTGVYEQYF.

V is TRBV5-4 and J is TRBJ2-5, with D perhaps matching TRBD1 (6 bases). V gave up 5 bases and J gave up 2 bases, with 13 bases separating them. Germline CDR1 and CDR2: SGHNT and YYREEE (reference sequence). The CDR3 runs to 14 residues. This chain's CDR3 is CASRTTGPQETQYF. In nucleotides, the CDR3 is TGTGCCAGCAGGACGACAGGACCTCAAGAGACCCAGTACTTC.

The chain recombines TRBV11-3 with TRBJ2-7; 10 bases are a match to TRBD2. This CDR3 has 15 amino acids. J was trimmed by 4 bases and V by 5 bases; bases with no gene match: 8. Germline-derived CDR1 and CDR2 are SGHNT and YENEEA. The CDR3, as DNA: TGTGCCAGCAGCAAAGGGCGGACTAGCGGATACGAGCAGTACTTC. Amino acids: CASSKGRTSGYEQYF.

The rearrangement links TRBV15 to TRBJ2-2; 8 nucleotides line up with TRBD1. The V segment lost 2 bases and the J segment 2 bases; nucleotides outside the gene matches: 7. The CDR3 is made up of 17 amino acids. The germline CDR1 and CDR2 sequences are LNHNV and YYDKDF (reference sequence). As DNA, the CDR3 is TGTGCCACCAGCAGATCAGACAGGGGACGTAACACCGGGGAGCTGTTTTTT. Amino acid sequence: CATSRSDRGRNTGELFF.

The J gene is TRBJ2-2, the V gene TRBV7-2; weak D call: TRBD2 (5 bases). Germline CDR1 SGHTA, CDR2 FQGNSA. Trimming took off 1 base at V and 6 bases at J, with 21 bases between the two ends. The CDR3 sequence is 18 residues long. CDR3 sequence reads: CASSLGVKPRGLSGELFF. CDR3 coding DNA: TGTGCCAGCAGCTTAGGGGTTAAGCCTCGGGGTTTGTCCGGGGAGCTGTTTTTT.

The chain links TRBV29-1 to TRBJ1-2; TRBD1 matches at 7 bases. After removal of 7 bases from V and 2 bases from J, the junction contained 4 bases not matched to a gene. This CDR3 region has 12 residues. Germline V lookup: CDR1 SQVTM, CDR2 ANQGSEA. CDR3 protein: CSDRDSNYGYTF. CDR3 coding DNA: TGCAGCGACAGGGACAGCAACTATGGCTACACCTTC.

Written as DNA, the CDR3 is TGCGCCAGCAGCTTGCACGGGACAGGGGGAGAAAAACTGTTTTTT. It translates to CASSLHGTGGEKLFF. The V gene is TRBV5-1, the J gene TRBJ1-4; 11 bases match TRBD1. Germline V gives CDR1 SGHRS, CDR2 YFSETQ. The CDR3 length is 15 residues. J was trimmed by 8 bases and V by 1 base; bases with no gene match: 4.

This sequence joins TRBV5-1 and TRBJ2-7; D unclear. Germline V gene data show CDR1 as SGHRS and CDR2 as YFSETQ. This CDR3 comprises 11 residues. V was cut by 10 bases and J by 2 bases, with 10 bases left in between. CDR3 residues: CAPPCAYEQYF. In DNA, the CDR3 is TGCGCCCCCCCCTGTGCCTACGAGCAGTACTTC. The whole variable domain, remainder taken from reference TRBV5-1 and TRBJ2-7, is KAGVTQTPRYLIKTRGQQVTLSCSPISGHRSVSWYQQTPGQGLQFLFEYFSETQRNKGNFPGRFSGRQFSNSRSEMNVSTLELGDSALYLCAPPCAYEQYFGPGTRLTVT.

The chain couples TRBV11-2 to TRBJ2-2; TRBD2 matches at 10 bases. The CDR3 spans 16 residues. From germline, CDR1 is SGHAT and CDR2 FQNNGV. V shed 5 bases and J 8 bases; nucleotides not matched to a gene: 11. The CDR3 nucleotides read TGTGCCAGCAGCCAGAGTCTAGCGGGAGTCTTTGGGGAGCTGTTTTTT. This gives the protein CASSQSLAGVFGELFF.

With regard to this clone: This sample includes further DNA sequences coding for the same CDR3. CDR3 coding DNA: TGTGCCAGCAGCTTATCCGTTAACACTGAAGCTTTCTTT. Translating it yields CASSLSVNTEAFF. The rearrangement joins TRBV7-9 to TRBJ1-1, with D hard to call. This CDR3 is built from 13 residues. In germline, CDR1 is SEHNR, CDR2 FQNEAQ (reference sequence). V lost 2 bases and J 2 bases, leaving 6 bases between the germline ends.

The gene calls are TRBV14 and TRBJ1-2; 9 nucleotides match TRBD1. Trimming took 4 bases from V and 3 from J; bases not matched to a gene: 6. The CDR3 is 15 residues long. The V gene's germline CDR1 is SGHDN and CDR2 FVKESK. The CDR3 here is CASSPFGQGYYGYTF. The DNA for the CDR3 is TGTGCCAGCAGCCCATTTGGACAGGGGTACTATGGCTACACCTTC. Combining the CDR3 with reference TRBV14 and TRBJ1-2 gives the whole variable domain EAGVTQFPSHSVIEKGQTVTLRCDPISGHDNLYWYRRVMGKEIKFLLHFVKESKQDESGMPNNRFLAERTGGTYSTLKVQPAELEDSGVYFCASSPFGQGYYGYTFGSGTRLTVV.

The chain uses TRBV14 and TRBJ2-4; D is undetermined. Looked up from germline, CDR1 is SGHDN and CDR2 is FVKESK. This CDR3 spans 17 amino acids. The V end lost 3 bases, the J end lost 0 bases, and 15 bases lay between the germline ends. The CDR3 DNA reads TGTGCCAGCAGCCAGTCGATCAACAGTTTAGCCAAAAACATTCAGTACTTC. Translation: CASSQSINSLAKNIQYF. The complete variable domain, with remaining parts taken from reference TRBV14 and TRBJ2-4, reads EAGVTQFPSHSVIEKGQTVTLRCDPISGHDNLYWYRRVMGKEIKFLLHFVKESKQDESGMPNNRFLAERTGGTYSTLKVQPAELEDSGVYFCASSQSINSLAKNIQYFGAGTRLSVL.

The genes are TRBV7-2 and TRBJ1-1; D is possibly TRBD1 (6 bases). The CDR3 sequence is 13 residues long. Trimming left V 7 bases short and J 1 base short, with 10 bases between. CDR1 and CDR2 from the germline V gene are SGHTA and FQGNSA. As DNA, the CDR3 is TGTGCCAGCAAAGAGGGGGAGAACACTGAAGCTTTCTTT. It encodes CASKEGENTEAFF.

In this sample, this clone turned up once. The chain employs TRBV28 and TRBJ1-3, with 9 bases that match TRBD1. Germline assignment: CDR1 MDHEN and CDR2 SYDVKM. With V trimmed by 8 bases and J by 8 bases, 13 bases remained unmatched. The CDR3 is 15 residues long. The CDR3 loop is CASAEGGTGLHTIYF. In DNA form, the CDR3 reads TGTGCCAGCGCCGAGGGAGGGACAGGGCTACACACCATATATTTT.

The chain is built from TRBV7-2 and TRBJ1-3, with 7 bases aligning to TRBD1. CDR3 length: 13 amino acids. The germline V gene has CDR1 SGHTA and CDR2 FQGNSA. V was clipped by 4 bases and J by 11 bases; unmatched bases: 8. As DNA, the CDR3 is TGTGCCAGCAGCTCTGGACAGGTCTTCCCCATATATTTT. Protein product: CASSSGQVFPIYF.

The CDR3 protein is CASSSAGPSTDTQYF. CDR3 bases: TGTGCCAGCAGTTCGGCGGGACCTAGCACAGATACGCAGTATTTT. The V call is TRBV28, the J call TRBJ2-3; a possible D gene is TRBD2 (6 bases). CDR3 length: 15 amino acids. Trimming left V 4 bases short and J 0 bases short, with 11 bases between. The germline gives CDR1 MDHEN, CDR2 SYDVKM.

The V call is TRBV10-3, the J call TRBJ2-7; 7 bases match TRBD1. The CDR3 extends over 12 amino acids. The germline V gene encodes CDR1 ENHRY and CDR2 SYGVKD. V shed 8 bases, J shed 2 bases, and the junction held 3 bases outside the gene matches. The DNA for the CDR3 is TGTGCCATCGGGACAGCTACCTACGAGCAGTACTTC. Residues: CAIGTATYEQYF.